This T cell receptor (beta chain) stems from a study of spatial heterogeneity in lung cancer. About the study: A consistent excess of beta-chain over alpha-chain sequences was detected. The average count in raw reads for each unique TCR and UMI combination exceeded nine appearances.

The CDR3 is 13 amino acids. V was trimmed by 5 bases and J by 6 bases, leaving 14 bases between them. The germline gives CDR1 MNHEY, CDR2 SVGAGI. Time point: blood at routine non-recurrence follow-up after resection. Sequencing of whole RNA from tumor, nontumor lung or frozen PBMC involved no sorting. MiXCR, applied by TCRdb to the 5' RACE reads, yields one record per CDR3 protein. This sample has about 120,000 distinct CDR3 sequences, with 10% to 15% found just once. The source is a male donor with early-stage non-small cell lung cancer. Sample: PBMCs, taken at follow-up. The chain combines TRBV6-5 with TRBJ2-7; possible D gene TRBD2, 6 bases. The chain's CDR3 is CASSTGLGSEQYF. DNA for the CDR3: TGTGCCAGCAGTACGGGACTGGGAAGCGAGCAGTACTTC.